The 11 T cell receptor beta chains below come from one sample, sequenced in a study of OX40 agonist ivuxolimab in advanced cancers. Produced via immunoSEQ multiplex PCR; TCRdb's table is partial and in-frame only. Among about 22,000 clones listed, roughly 90% were seen once. Sequencing used CD4+ or CD8+ T cells sorted from blood, obtained in a trial of the OX40 agonist ivuxolimab. These receptors were obtained from an adult with an advanced solid tumor such as melanoma, head and neck, liver or kidney cancer.

This clone was found once. The gene calls are TRBV6-4 and TRBJ2-3; D is possibly TRBD2 (6 bases). The V gene's germline CDR1 is MRHNA and CDR2 SNTAGT. V was pared by 4 bases and J by 1 base, with 12 bases between. The CDR3 loop spans 15 amino acids. In DNA form, the CDR3 reads TGTGCCAGCAGTGCCAGGGCTAGCGGCACAGATACGCAGTATTTT. Its protein is CASSARASGTDTQYF.

This rearrangement joins TRBV7-6 to TRBJ2-2, with 7 positions matching TRBD1. The CDR3 loop spans 16 amino acids. Germline V gene lookup returns CDR1 SGHVS and CDR2 FNYEAQ. With V trimmed by 1 base and J by 7 bases, 9 bases remained unmatched. CDR3 sequence: CASSLGQRGRNGELFF. DNA for the CDR3: TGTGCCAGCAGCTTAGGGCAGAGGGGGCGGAACGGGGAGCTGTTTTTT.

The rearrangement links TRBV7-2 to TRBJ2-1; perhaps TRBD2 as D (6 bases). The CDR3 extends over 12 amino acids. Germline V gene data show CDR1 as SGHTA and CDR2 as FQGNSA. V dropped 1 base and J dropped 8 bases, with 6 bases sitting between them. The CDR3 DNA follows: TGTGCCAGCAGCTTAGGCGGGGATGAGCAGTTCTTC. This sequence encodes CASSLGGDEQFF.

Points on this clone: The junction does not match germline at one end; this may be a read error. The J gene is TRBJ2-1, the V gene TRBV7-7; TRBD2 aligns across 15 bases. The CDR3 has 18 residues. Germline values: CDR1 SSHAT, CDR2 FNYEAQ (reference sequence). The DNA of the CDR3 is TGTGCTAGCAGCCCCGGACTAGCGGGAGGGCCGGGTTACAATGAGCAGTTCTTC. This gives the protein CASSPGLAGGPGYNEQFF. Variable domain in full (rest from reference TRBV7-7 and TRBJ2-1): GAGVSQSPRYKVTKRGQDVTLRCDPISSHATLYWYQQALGQGPEFLTYFNYEAQPDKSGLPSDRFSAERPEGSISTLTIQRTEQRDSAMYRCASSPGLAGGPGYNEQFFGPGTRLTVL.

The chain's CDR3 is CASSQDIGSPYEQYF. CDR3 nucleotides: TGCGCCAGCAGCCAAGATATAGGCAGTCCCTACGAGCAGTACTTC. V and J are TRBV4-3 and TRBJ2-7; the D is unclear. There are 15 residues in the CDR3. The germline CDR1 and CDR2 sequences are LGHNA and YSLEER. With 0 bases removed from V and 2 bases from J, the gap between germline ends came to 11 bases.

This chain connects TRBV2 to TRBJ2-7; 9 bases map to TRBD1. The CDR3 loop spans 12 amino acids. V shed 7 bases, J shed 4 bases, and the junction held 2 bases outside the gene matches. CDR1 is SNHLY and CDR2 is FYNNEI in the germline V gene. The CDR3 here is CASKGQGYEQYF. As DNA, the CDR3 is TGTGCCAGCAAGGGACAGGGTTACGAGCAGTACTTC.

This sequence joins TRBV5-1 and TRBJ2-7; D remains unclear. V dropped 5 bases and J dropped 1 base, with 13 bases sitting between them. CDR1 SGHRS and CDR2 YFSETQ come from the germline V gene. The CDR3 is 14 residues long. Here the CDR3 reads CASRESRGSYEQYF. The CDR3 DNA reads as TGCGCCAGCAGGGAGTCGCGAGGTTCCTACGAGCAGTACTTC.

The V call is TRBV5-3, the J call TRBJ2-7, with D unclear. TRBV5-3 is designated an ORF whose function remains uncertain. The germline V and J ends were trimmed by 8 bases and 7 bases, with 13 bases remaining between them. This CDR3 has 11 residues. The chain's CDR3 is CASSPGREQYF. DNA of the CDR3: TGTGCCAGCAGTCCCGGTCGGGAGCAGTACTTC.

The gene calls are TRBV9 and TRBJ1-4; 7 positions match TRBD1. The trim removed 4 bases at V and 0 bases at J, leaving 9 bases unmatched. CDR1 is SGDLS, CDR2 YYNGEE, per germline. The CDR3 sequence is 17 residues long. CDR3 sequence: CASSPRDRLTTNEKLFF. The CDR3 DNA reads as TGTGCCAGCAGCCCACGGGACAGACTTACAACTAATGAAAAACTGTTTTTT.

The V call is TRBV11-2, the J call TRBJ2-7, with 7 bases identical to TRBD2. CDR1 and CDR2 (germline): SGHAT, FQNNGV. After removal of 2 bases from V and 0 bases from J, the junction contained 4 bases not matched to a gene. The CDR3 has 15 residues. The CDR3 protein is CASSLSAGSSYEQYF. CDR3 DNA sequence: TGTGCCAGCAGCTTATCAGCGGGGAGCTCCTACGAGCAGTACTTC.

The chain recombines TRBV5-6 with TRBJ2-7; no definite D call. CDR3 length equals 12 residues. Between the trimmed V and J ends, which lost 4 bases and 6 bases, there was a span of 11 bases. Germline CDR1 SGHDT, CDR2 YYEEEE. The CDR3 here is CASSPFPGEQYF. The CDR3 DNA reads TGTGCCAGCAGCCCGTTCCCGGGCGAGCAGTACTTC.